The text below deals with one T cell receptor (beta chain). This entry comes from a study of blood T cell repertoires in COVID-19. With 5 bases removed from V and 11 bases from J, the gap between germline ends came to 15 bases. Per germline, CDR1 SGHVS and CDR2 FQNEAQ. This CDR3 is built from 13 residues. The method was immunoSEQ multiplex PCR; TCRdb's version includes in-frame clones alone and lacks a portion of them. The table shows about 200,000 clones, with around 83% occurring only once. This chain links TRBV7-8 with TRBJ1-4, with no clear D. What was sequenced was peripheral blood. This sequence was found in an elderly woman with acute or convalescent COVID-19. Here the CDR3 reads CASSGLLSTKLFF. The CDR3 nucleotides are TGTGCCAGCAGCGGACTGCTATCGACGAAACTGTTTTTT.